This note documents a single T cell receptor (beta chain) sequence. The CDR3 extends over 15 amino acids. Germline V gene sequence: CDR1 MDHEN, CDR2 SYDVKM. V shed 2 bases and J shed 0 bases, with 8 bases lying between them. The data stem from a study of OX40 agonist ivuxolimab in advanced cancers. The method was immunoSEQ multiplex PCR; TCRdb's version includes in-frame clones alone and lacks a portion of them. The data hold tens of thousands of clones, with about nine tenths observed a single time. This clonotype was obtained from an adult with an advanced solid tumor such as melanoma, head and neck, liver or kidney cancer. The J gene is TRBJ1-3, the V gene TRBV28; perhaps TRBD1 as D (6 bases). The sequenced sample was CD4+ or CD8+ T cells sorted from blood, obtained in a trial of the OX40 agonist ivuxolimab. CDR3 protein: CASSLTRGSGNTIYF. DNA for the CDR3: TGTGCCAGCAGTTTAACCAGGGGCTCTGGAAACACCATATATTTT.